The clone carrying this T cell receptor (beta chain) came up a few times. The target antigen is unknown. This CDR3 spans 13 amino acids. V gave up 1 base and J gave up 9 bases; unmatched junction bases: 5. CDR1 GTSNPN and CDR2 SVGIG come from the germline V gene (reference sequence). This record comes from a study of T-cell memory formation after mild COVID-19. Overall study context: Largely donor-specific TCR clusters were found. Study-wide points: Clones which contracted sat mainly in CM and EM if CD4+, and in EMRA if CD8+. Some SARS-CoV-2-responding clones were already detected in memory before infection.

Sample barcodes and UMIs were carried by the TCR alpha and TCR beta cDNA libraries that 5'RACE generated with constant-segment primers. TCRdb called the 5' RACE reads again in MiXCR, with one record for every CDR3 protein. The repertoire holds 450,000 to 700,000 distinct CDR3 sequences, with about 20% as singletons. The material sequenced was PBMCs or a T cell subset sorted from them (not recorded which). The rearrangement uses TRBV30 and TRBJ2-4, with 8 bases fitting TRBD1. The source of this sequence is an adult woman who had mild COVID-19 (a few samples of this study predate the infection). Cell type and time point are not known. CDR3 in amino acids: CAWSDRGRVIQYF. The CDR3 DNA is TGTGCCTGGAGTGACAGGGGGAGAGTCATTCAGTACTTC.